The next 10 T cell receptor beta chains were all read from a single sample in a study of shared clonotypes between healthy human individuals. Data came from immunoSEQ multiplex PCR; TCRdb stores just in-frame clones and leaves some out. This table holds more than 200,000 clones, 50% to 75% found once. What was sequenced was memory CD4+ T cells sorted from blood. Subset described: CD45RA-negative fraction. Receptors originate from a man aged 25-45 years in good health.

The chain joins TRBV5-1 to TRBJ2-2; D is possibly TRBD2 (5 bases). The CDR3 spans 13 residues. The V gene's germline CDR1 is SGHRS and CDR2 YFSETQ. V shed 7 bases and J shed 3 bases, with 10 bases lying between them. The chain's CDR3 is CASGGLDTGELFF. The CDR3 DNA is TGCGCCAGCGGCGGGTTGGACACCGGGGAGCTGTTTTTT.

This CDR3 is CAISEQGGTQETQYF. CDR3 DNA: TGTGCCATCAGTGAGCAGGGGGGGACACAAGAGACCCAGTACTTC. The chain links TRBV10-3 to TRBJ2-5; D is tentatively TRBD1 or TRBD2 (7 bases each). This CDR3 comprises 15 residues. V dropped 2 bases and J dropped 2 bases, with 12 bases sitting between them. Germline assignment: CDR1 ENHRY and CDR2 SYGVKD.

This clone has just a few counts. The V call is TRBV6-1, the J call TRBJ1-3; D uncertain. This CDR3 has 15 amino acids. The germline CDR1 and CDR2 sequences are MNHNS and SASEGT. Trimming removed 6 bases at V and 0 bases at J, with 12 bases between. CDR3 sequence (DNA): TGTGCCAGCAGCCCTACGATAGCCTCTGGAAACACCATATATTTT. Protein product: CASSPTIASGNTIYF.

CDR3 nucleotide sequence: TGTGCCAGTAGTCCGGGACAGGGACCAACTAATGAAAAACTGTTTTTT. Translating gives CASSPGQGPTNEKLFF. This chain connects TRBV19 to TRBJ1-4, with 9 bases identical to TRBD1. V lost 5 bases to trimming and J lost 0 bases; unmatched junction nucleotides: 4. CDR1 LNHDA and CDR2 SQIVND come from the germline V gene (reference sequence). The CDR3 spans 16 residues.

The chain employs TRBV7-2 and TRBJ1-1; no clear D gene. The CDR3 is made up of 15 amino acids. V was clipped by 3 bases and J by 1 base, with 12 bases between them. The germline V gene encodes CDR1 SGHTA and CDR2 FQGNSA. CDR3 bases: TGTGCCAGCAGCTTCAGCTCCAGAGGGAACACTGAAGCTTTCTTT. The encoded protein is CASSFSSRGNTEAFF.

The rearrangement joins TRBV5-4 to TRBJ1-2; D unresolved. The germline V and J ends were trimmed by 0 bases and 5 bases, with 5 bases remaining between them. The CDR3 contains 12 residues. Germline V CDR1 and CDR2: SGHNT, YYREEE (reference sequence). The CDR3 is CASSLGTYGYTF. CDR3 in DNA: TGTGCCAGCAGCTTGGGAACTTATGGCTACACCTTC.

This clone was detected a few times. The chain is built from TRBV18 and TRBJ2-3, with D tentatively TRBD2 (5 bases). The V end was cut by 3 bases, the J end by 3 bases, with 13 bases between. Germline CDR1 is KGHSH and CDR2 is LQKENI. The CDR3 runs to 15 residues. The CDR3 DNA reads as TGTGCCAGCTCACCCCTACGGGATAGAACAGATACGCAGTATTTT. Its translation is CASSPLRDRTDTQYF.

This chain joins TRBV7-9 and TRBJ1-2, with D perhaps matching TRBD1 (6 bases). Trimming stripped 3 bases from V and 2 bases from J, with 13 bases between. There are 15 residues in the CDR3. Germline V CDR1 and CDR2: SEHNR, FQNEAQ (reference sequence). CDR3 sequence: CASSFPTGGNYGYTF. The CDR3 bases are TGTGCCAGCAGCTTCCCGACAGGTGGGAACTATGGCTACACCTTC.

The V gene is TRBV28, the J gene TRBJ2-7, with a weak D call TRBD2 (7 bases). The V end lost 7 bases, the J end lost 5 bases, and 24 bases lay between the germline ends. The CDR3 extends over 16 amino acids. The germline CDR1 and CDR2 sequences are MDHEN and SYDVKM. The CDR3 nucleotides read TGTGCCAGCAACACTCTGGGAGGGGGACGTATCCACGAGCAGTACTTC. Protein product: CASNTLGGGRIHEQYF.

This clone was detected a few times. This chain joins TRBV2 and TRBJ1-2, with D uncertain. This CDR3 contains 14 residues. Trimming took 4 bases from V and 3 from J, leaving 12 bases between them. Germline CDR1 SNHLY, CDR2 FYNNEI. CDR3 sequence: CASSASGWDYGYTF. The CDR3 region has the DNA TGTGCCAGCAGTGCGAGCGGCTGGGACTATGGCTACACCTTC. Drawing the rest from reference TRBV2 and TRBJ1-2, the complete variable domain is EPEVTQTPSHQVTQMGQEVILRCVPISNHLYFYWYRQILGQKVEFLVSFYNNEISEKSEIFDDQFSVERPDGSNFTLKIRSTKLEDSAMYFCASSASGWDYGYTFGSGTRLTVV.